The source of this T cell receptor (beta chain) is a study of blood T cell repertoires in COVID-19. Study details: Researchers got acute and convalescent COVID-19 samples from the United States, Italy and Spain. From T cells, B-cell-depleted T cells, or PBMCs came the material, which was cDNA or gDNA.

Original analysis: Researchers report that nucleated cell counts were estimated from reference gene primer amplification. The protocol was immunoSEQ multiplex PCR, while the TCRdb copy is restricted to in-frame clones and leaves out a portion. V, J and clone size reflect that table, while D and trimming were determined from the DNA. The sample has just under 75,000 clones; around four fifths are singletons. Specimen: peripheral blood. The origin of this receptor is a man at least 80 years old with active or convalescent COVID-19.

Here the CDR3 reads CASSMPGSGNTIYF. The CDR3 DNA sequence: TGTGCCAGTAGTATGCCAGGCTCTGGAAACACCATATATTTT. The gene calls are TRBV19 and TRBJ1-3; D not certain. Germline CDR1 and CDR2: LNHDA and SQIVND (reference sequence). V was clipped by 3 bases and J by 0 bases, with 6 bases between them. The CDR3 covers 14 residues.